This T cell receptor beta chain was sequenced for a study of T-cell reconstitution after alpha-beta-depleted transplantation in children. Unique molecular identifiers were incorporated during preparation of the TCRbeta library. MiXCR, applied by TCRdb to the PCR reads, yields one record per CDR3 protein. The top ten hold around 6% of the sample, which has 200,000 to 250,000 distinct CDR3 sequences, under 9.5% seen once. In its sample, this clonotype was seen a few times. V lost 5 bases and J 5 bases, leaving 16 bases between the germline ends. The CDR3 totals 14 residues. Germline CDR1 and CDR2: LNHNV and YYDKDF (reference sequence).

Sequenced material: PBMCs from the stem cell graft donor, taken from the stem cell graft. The origin of this receptor is a human donor who donated a stem cell graft to a child with acute lymphoblastic leukemia. The J gene is TRBJ2-7, the V gene TRBV15; D not certain. The CDR3 reads CATSALPPINEQYF. CDR3 DNA: TGTGCCACCAGCGCTTTACCTCCTATCAACGAGCAGTACTTC.